This T cell receptor beta chain emerged from a study of blood T cell repertoires in COVID-19. Turning to the study itself: Donors in the United States, Italy and Spain gave samples during acute or convalescent COVID-19.

The CDR3 length is 15 residues. CDR1 SGHRS and CDR2 YFSETQ come from the germline V gene. V shed 7 bases and J shed 1 base, with 14 bases lying between them. Sequenced by immunoSEQ multiplex PCR; TCRdb stores in-frame clones only, minus some. This sample has under 250,000 clones, with approximately 90% found just once. The sample comprised peripheral blood. V gene TRBV5-1 combines with J gene TRBJ2-2; D possibly corresponds to TRBD2 (5 bases). The clonotype comes from a woman under 40 with COVID-19, enrolled during active disease. CDR3 sequence reads: CASSYLEGNTGELFF. CDR3 sequence (DNA): TGCGCCAGCTCCTATCTTGAGGGGAACACCGGGGAGCTGTTTTTT.